The 8 T cell receptor beta chains given below trace back to one sample, sequenced in a study of Ad26.COV2.S vaccination and SARS-CoV-2 variants. The treatment: 19 received Ad26.COV2.S at low or high dose, single or two shots; several received placebo; per-sample allocation not given. Day 63 after the first injection of vaccine or placebo was the sampling time. TCRdb keeps only in-frame clones here, not all; method: immunoSEQ multiplex PCR. The profile covers hundreds of thousands of clones, with roughly 86% appearing a single time and over 2.5% taken by the ten largest. Sequenced here: peripheral blood, sampled in a trial of Ad26.COV2.S vaccine versus placebo. These receptors came from a person aged 18-60 years who received the Ad26.COV2.S COVID-19 vaccine or a placebo.

The chain uses TRBV18 and TRBJ1-3; D remains unclear. V was trimmed by 0 bases and J by 3 bases, leaving 9 bases between them. Germline-derived CDR1 and CDR2 are KGHSH and LQKENI. This CDR3 has 15 residues. CDR3 DNA: TGTGCCAGCTCACCACCCCCAGACATTGGAAACACCATATATTTT. Amino acid sequence: CASSPPPDIGNTIYF.

This chain uses TRBV9 with TRBJ1-2; possible D gene TRBD1, 5 bases. CDR3 length: 13 residues. CDR1 and CDR2 (germline): SGDLS, YYNGEE. V was clipped by 4 bases and J by 8 bases, with 15 bases between them. In nucleotides, the CDR3 is TGTGCCAGCAGCCCAGTAGGGGCCGGCGGCTACACCTTC. Translation: CASSPVGAGGYTF.

This clone came up a few times. V is TRBV19 and J is TRBJ2-7; 14 nucleotides match TRBD2. The CDR3 is 17 residues long. The germline V gene encodes CDR1 LNHDA and CDR2 SQIVND (reference sequence). Trimming cost V 11 bases and J 2 bases; bases outside gene matches: 14. The CDR3 loop reads CAPVGTSGSHPAYEQYF. In DNA, the CDR3 is TGTGCCCCCGTCGGGACTAGCGGGAGCCACCCTGCCTACGAGCAGTACTTC.

The chain joins TRBV6-5 to TRBJ2-7, with a tentative D call TRBD1 (5 bases). The CDR3 extends over 13 amino acids. Looked up from germline, CDR1 is MNHEY and CDR2 is SVGAGI. V gave up 0 bases and J gave up 2 bases, with 5 bases separating them. The CDR3 nucleotides read TGTGCCAGCAGTTACTCGACAGCCTACGAGCAGTACTTC. This encodes CASSYSTAYEQYF.

Comment on this clone: Other nucleotide sequences in the sample specify the same CDR3. This sequence joins TRBV4-1 and TRBJ1-2, with D hard to call. CDR1 is MGHRA and CDR2 is YSYEKL in the germline V gene. V lost 0 bases and J lost 5, with 10 bases in between. The CDR3 loop spans 14 amino acids. The DNA of the CDR3 is TGCGCCAGCAGCCAAGATGGAGATCCGTATGGCTACACCTTC. Translating it yields CASSQDGDPYGYTF.

The J gene is TRBJ1-2, the V gene TRBV4-3; 7 bases line up with TRBD1. The CDR3 loop spans 13 amino acids. The trim removed 5 bases at V and 8 bases at J, leaving 8 bases unmatched. CDR1 is LGHNA, CDR2 YSLEER, per germline. The DNA for the CDR3 is TGCGCCAGCAGCTTTAGGACAGGTGGCGGCTACACCTTC. Amino acid sequence: CASSFRTGGGYTF.

V usage is TRBV19 and J usage is TRBJ2-5, with unresolved D. V lost 4 bases to trimming and J lost 4 bases, with 10 bases between them. The CDR3 has 13 amino acids. Germline-derived CDR1 and CDR2 are LNHDA and SQIVND (reference sequence). DNA for the CDR3: TGTGCCAGTAGTAGGGTCCGTCCAGAGACCCAGTACTTC. Amino acids: CASSRVRPETQYF.

The gene calls are TRBV27 and TRBJ2-1; 12 positions match TRBD2. Germline lookup yields CDR1 MNHEY and CDR2 SMNVEV (reference sequence). J was trimmed by 7 bases and V by 9 bases; bases with no gene match: 4. The CDR3 contains 13 residues. CDR3 sequence (DNA): TGTGCCAGTAGACTAGCGGGAGTAAATGAGCAGTTCTTC. The encoded protein is CASRLAGVNEQFF.